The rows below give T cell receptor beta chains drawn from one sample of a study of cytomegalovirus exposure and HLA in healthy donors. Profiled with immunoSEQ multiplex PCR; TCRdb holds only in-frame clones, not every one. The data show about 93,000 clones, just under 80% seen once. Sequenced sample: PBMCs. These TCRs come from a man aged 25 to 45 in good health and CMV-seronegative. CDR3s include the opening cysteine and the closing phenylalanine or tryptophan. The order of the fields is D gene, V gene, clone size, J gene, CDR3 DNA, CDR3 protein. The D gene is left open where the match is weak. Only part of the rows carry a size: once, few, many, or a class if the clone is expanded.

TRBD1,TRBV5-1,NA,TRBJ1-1,TGCGCCAGCAGCTCGACAGGGCGCACTGAAGCTTTCTTT,CASSSTGRTEAFF
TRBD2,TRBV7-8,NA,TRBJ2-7,TGTGCCAGCAGCTTAAGAGGTAGCGGGGACCTATCCTACGAGCAGTACTTC,CASSLRGSGDLSYEQYF
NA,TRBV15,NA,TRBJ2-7,TGTGCCACCAGCAGAGATCACGGAGGATACTACGAGCAGTACTTC,CATSRDHGGYYEQYF
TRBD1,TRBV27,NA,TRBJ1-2,TGTGCCAGTGGGCCGAGGGGGCCCACTAACTATGGCTACACCTTC,CASGPRGPTNYGYTF
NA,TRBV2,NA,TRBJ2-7,TGTGCCAGCAGTGTATACGGGTACGAGCAGTACTTC,CASSVYGYEQYF
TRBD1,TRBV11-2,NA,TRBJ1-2,TGTGCCAGCAGCTCCGGACAGGGTGGCTATGGCTACACCTTC,CASSSGQGGYGYTF
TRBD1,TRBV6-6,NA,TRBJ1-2,TGTGCCAGCACCGACAGGGTTGGCTACACCTTC,CASTDRVGYTF
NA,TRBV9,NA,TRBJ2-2,TGTGCCAGCAGCGTAGCTCTGGGCCATGCACCAACCGGGGAGCTGTTTTTT,CASSVALGHAPTGELFF
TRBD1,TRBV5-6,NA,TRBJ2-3,TGTGCCAGCAGCTCCGGGACAGTGCCACATCCAGATACGCAGTATTTT,CASSSGTVPHPDTQYF
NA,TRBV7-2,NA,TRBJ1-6,TGTGCCAGCAGCTTAGCCCTCCAAGGGACATTAACCTTCCGGGCCTCACCCCTCCACTTT,CASSLALQGTLTFRASPLHF
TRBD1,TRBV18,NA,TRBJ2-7,TGTGCCAGCCGTTCGCCAGGGGGCCGAGGGTACGAGCAGTACTTC,CASRSPGGRGYEQYF
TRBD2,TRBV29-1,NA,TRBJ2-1,TGCAGCGTTGAAACGCGGGAGGGCCACAATGAGCAGTTCTTC,CSVETREGHNEQFF
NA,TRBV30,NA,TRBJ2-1,TGTGCCTGGAGTGTAGGTATGGGGCGGCACAATGAGCAGTTCTTC,CAWSVGMGRHNEQFF
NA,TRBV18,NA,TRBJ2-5,TGTGCCAGCTCAAATCAGAAAGAGACCCAGTACTTC,CASSNQKETQYF
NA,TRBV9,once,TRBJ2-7,TGTGCCAGCAGTAGGAGCAGTAACAATCCCTCCTACGAGCAGTACTTC,CASSRSSNNPSYEQYF
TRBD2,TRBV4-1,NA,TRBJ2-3,TGCGCCAGCAGCCATCCTAGCGGGAGGTATGATACGCAGTATTTT,CASSHPSGRYDTQYF
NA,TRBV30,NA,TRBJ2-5,TGTGCCTGGAGTTCCCGTGGGGGGTGGGAGCAGTACTTC,CAWSSRGGWEQYF
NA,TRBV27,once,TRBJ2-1,TGTGCCAGCAGATTTAGCGGAACCTACAATGAGCAGTTCTTC,CASRFSGTYNEQFF
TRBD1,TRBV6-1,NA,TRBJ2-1,TGTGCCAGCAGCCTCGGACAGGGCGGCTACAATGAGCAGTTCTTC,CASSLGQGGYNEQFF
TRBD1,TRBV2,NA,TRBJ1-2,TGTGCCAGCAACGTTGGACAGGGCTCCTATGGCTACACCTTC,CASNVGQGSYGYTF
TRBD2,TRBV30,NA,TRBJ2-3,TGTGCCTGGAGTTTCTCCCGGACTAGCGGGGGAGGGGGCACAGATACGCAGTATTTT,CAWSFSRTSGGGGTDTQYF
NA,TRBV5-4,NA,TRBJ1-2,TGTGCCAGCAGCTTGGCCCGGGACTCAGGATATGGCTACACCTTC,CASSLARDSGYGYTF
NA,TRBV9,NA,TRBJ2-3,TGTGCCAGCAGCGTAAGAGGGAGAACAGATACGCAGTATTTT,CASSVRGRTDTQYF
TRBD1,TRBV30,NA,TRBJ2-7,TGTGCCTGGGAGACAGGGGACTACGAGCAGTACTTC,CAWETGDYEQYF
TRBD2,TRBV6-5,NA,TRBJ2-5,TGTGCCAGCAGTTACACTGGACTAGCGGGGTCAGAGACCCAGTACTTC,CASSYTGLAGSETQYF
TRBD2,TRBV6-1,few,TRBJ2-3,TGTGCCACCCAAGCGGGAGTGGGGGGGGATACGCAGTATTTT,CATQAGVGGDTQYF
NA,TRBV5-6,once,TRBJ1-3,TGTGCCAGCAGCTATAACTTGGTTGACACCATATATTTT,CASSYNLVDTIYF
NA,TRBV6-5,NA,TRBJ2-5,TGTGCCAGCGCGAAGACACTTCAAGAGACCCAGTACTTC,CASAKTLQETQYF
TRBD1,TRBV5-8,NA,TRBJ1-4,TGTGCCAGCAGCTTGTTTCTGAGGACAGGGAAGTATCTCGGTCATGAAAAACTGTTTTTT,CASSLFLRTGKYLGHEKLFF